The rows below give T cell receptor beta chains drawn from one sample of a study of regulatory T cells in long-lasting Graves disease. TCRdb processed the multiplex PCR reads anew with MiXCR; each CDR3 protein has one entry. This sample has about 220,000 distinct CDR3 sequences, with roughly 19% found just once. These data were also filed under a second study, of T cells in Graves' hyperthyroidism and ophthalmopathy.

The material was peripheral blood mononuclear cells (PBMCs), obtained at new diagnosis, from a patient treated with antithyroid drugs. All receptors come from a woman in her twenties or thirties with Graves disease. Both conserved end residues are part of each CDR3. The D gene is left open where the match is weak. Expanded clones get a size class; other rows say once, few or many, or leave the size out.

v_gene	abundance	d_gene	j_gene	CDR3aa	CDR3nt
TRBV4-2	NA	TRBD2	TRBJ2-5	CASSQGRSGSGEETQYF	TGTGCCAGCAGCCAAGGAAGATCCGGAAGCGGGGAAGAGACCCAGTACTTC
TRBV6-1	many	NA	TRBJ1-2	CASTMGINYGYTF	TGTGCCAGCACCATGGGCATAAACTATGGCTACACCTTC
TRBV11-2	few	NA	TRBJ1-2	CASSLPGGPEGYTF	TGTGCCAGCAGCTTACCCGGGGGGCCCGAGGGCTACACCTTC
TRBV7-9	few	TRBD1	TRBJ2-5	CASSLPGQAQETQYF	TGTGCCAGCAGCCTACCGGGACAGGCTCAAGAGACCCAGTACTTC
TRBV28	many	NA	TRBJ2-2	CASTKPPGELFF	TGTGCCAGCACCAAGCCCCCCGGGGAGCTGTTTTTT
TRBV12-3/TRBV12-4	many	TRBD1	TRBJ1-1	CASSLSRDRNEAFF	TGTGCCAGCAGTTTATCCCGGGACAGAAATGAAGCTTTCTTT
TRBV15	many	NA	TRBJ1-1	CATSTKLNTEAFF	TGTGCCACCAGCACCAAACTGAACACTGAAGCTTTCTTT
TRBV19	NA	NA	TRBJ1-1	CASRVRVNTEAFF	TGTGCCAGTAGGGTCAGGGTTAACACTGAAGCTTTCTTT
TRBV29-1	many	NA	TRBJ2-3	CSVEKTGPQDTQYF	TGCAGCGTTGAAAAGACAGGCCCTCAAGATACGCAGTATTTT
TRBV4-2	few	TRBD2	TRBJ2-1	CASSLVRASGWDNEQFF	TGTGCCAGCAGCCTAGTCAGGGCTAGCGGTTGGGACAATGAGCAGTTCTTC
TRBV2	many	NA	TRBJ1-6	CASSEEGRRAPLHF	TGTGCCAGCAGTGAAGAGGGCCGGCGGGCACCCCTCCACTTT
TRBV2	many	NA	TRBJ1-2	CASNPTAGGYGYTF	TGTGCCAGCAACCCAACCGCCGGAGGGTATGGCTACACCTTC
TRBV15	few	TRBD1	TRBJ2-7	CATSRDTGEFSYEQYF	TGTGCCACCAGCAGAGATACAGGGGAGTTTTCCTACGAGCAGTACTTC
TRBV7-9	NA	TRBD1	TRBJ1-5	CASSSYTGTGKSNQPQHF	TGTGCCAGCAGCTCATACACCGGGACAGGGAAGAGCAATCAGCCCCAGCATTTT
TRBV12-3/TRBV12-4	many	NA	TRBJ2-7	CASSRGETGLTYEQYF	TGTGCCAGCAGCCGGGGGGAGACAGGGCTAACCTACGAGCAGTACTTC
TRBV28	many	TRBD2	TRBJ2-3	CASSDQRGGIDTQYF	TGTGCCAGCAGTGACCAGCGGGGGGGGATAGATACGCAGTATTTT
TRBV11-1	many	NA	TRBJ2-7	CASSPLGGYEQYF	TGTGCCAGCAGCCCCCTAGGGGGTTACGAGCAGTACTTC
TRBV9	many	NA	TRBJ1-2	CASTNGAGVNYGYTF	TGTGCCAGCACAAATGGGGCAGGGGTTAACTATGGCTACACCTTC
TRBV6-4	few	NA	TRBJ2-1	CASSAGNEQFF	TGTGCCAGCAGTGCAGGGAATGAGCAGTTCTTC
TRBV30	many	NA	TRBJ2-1	CAWTGLREQFF	TGTGCCTGGACCGGACTAAGGGAGCAGTTCTTC
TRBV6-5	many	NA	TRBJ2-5	CASSYGGGQETQYF	TGTGCCAGCAGTTACGGGGGGGGCCAGGAGACCCAGTACTTC
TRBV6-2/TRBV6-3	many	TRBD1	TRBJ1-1	CASSYPTGTGGTEAFF	TGTGCCAGCAGTTACCCGACCGGGACAGGGGGCACTGAAGCTTTCTTT
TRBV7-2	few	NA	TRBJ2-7	CASSLPFGVGVPYEQYF	TGTGCCAGCAGCTTACCGTTTGGGGTCGGGGTCCCCTACGAGCAGTACTTC
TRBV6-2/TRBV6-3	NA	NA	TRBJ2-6	CASILLLRVSGANVLTF	TGTGCCAGCATCTTACTCCTTAGGGTCTCTGGGGCCAACGTCCTGACTTTC
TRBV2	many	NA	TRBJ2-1	CASFSSGANEQFF	TGTGCCAGCTTCAGCTCCGGCGCCAATGAGCAGTTCTTC
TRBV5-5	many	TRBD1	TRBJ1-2	CASSGRPGQGVVYGYTF	TGTGCCAGCAGCGGACGGCCGGGACAGGGGGTAGTTTATGGCTACACCTTC
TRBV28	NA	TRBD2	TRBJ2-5	CASILGRGGETQYF	TGTGCCAGCATCTTGGGACGGGGAGGGGAGACCCAGTACTTC
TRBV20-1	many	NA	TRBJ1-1	CSASADLRNTEAFF	TGCAGTGCTAGTGCCGATCTGAGGAACACTGAAGCTTTCTTT
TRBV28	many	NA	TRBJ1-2	CASSNPGEGYGYTF	TGTGCCAGCAGCAACCCGGGGGAGGGGTATGGCTACACCTTC
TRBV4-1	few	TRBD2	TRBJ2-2	CASSQVGSGRKGTGELFF	TGCGCCAGCAGCCAAGTAGGTAGCGGGAGAAAGGGGACCGGGGAGCTGTTTTTT
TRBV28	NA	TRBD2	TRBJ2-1	CASSFSGGRALRDNEQFF	TGTGCCAGCAGTTTCAGTGGCGGGAGGGCCCTAAGAGACAATGAGCAGTTCTTC
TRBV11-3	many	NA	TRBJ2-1	CASSLEKGKSSYNEQFF	TGTGCCAGCAGCTTAGAGAAGGGGAAGAGCTCCTACAATGAGCAGTTCTTC
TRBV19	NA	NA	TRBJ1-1	CASSIGSPTEAFF	TGTGCCAGTAGTATCGGAAGTCCCACTGAAGCTTTCTTT
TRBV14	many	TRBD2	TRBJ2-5	CASSQQTTSGLAGVQETQYF	TGTGCCAGCAGCCAACAAACGACCTCGGGACTAGCGGGAGTCCAAGAGACCCAGTACTTC
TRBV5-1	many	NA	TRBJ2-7	CASSSPSHPEQYF	TGTGCCAGCAGTTCCCCGAGCCACCCCGAGCAGTACTTC
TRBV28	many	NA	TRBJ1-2	CASSPSERGKDGYTF	TGTGCCAGCAGTCCTTCGGAGCGGGGTAAGGATGGCTACACCTTC
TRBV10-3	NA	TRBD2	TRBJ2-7	CAISGLAGRIAEQYF	TGTGCCATCAGTGGCCTAGCGGGACGGATCGCTGAGCAGTACTTC
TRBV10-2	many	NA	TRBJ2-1	CASSHRDPPNEQFF	TGCGCCAGCAGCCACCGGGACCCCCCTAATGAGCAGTTCTTC
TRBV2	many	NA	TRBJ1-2	CASGTRGNYGYTF	TGTGCCAGCGGAACCCGGGGCAACTATGGCTACACCTTC
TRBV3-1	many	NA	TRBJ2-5	CASSEGGETQYF	TGTGCCAGCAGCGAGGGCGGGGAGACCCAGTACTTC
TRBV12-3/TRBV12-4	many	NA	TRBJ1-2	CASSSWGLDGYTF	TGTGCCAGCAGTTCGTGGGGACTCGATGGCTACACCTTC
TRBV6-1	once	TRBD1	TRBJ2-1	CASSEWDRGQSYNEQFF	TGTGCCAGCAGTGAATGGGACAGGGGGCAGTCCTACAATGAGCAGTTCTTC
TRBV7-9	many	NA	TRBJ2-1	CASSSPPRSRSYNEQFF	TGTGCCAGCAGCTCCCCTCCACGGTCCCGCTCCTACAATGAGCAGTTCTTC
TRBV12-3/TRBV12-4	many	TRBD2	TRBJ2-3	CASTLGPSGRTDTQYF	TGTGCCAGCACCCTGGGCCCTAGCGGGAGGACAGATACGCAGTATTTT
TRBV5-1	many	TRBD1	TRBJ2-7	CASSSGQGTNEQYF	TGCGCCAGCAGCTCGGGACAGGGTACTAACGAGCAGTACTTC
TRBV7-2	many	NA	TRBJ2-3	CASSFGRNTDTQYF	TGTGCCAGCAGCTTCGGCCGAAACACAGATACGCAGTATTTT
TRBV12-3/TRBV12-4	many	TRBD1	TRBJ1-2	CASRPGTEYGYTF	TGTGCCAGCAGACCCGGGACAGAATATGGCTACACCTTC
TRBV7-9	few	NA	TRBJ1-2	CASSLAVRQSYGYTF	TGTGCCAGCAGCTTAGCGGTCAGGCAGAGCTATGGCTACACCTTC
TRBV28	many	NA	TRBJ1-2	CASSLDSLGYGYTF	TGTGCCAGCAGTTTAGACAGCCTTGGCTATGGCTACACCTTC
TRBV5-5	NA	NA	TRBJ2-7	CASSVGTKEQYF	TGTGCCAGCAGCGTGGGCACAAAAGAGCAGTACTTC
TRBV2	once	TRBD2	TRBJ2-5	CASSEAVLAGVETQYF	TGTGCCAGCAGTGAAGCTGTACTAGCGGGGGTAGAGACCCAGTACTTC
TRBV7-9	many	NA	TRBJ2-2	CASDDGELFF	TGTGCCAGCGACGACGGGGAGCTGTTTTTT
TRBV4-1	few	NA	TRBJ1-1	CASSQAVGAAFF	TGCGCCAGCAGCCAGGCCGTAGGGGCCGCTTTCTTT
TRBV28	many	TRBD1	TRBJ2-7	CASTGQASNYEQYF	TGTGCCAGCACAGGACAGGCCAGCAACTACGAGCAGTACTTC
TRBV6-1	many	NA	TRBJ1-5	CASSEIVLKPQHF	TGTGCCAGCAGTGAAATAGTTCTTAAGCCCCAGCATTTT
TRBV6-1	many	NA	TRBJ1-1	CASSGKGTEAFF	TGTGCCAGCAGCGGGAAAGGCACTGAAGCTTTCTTT